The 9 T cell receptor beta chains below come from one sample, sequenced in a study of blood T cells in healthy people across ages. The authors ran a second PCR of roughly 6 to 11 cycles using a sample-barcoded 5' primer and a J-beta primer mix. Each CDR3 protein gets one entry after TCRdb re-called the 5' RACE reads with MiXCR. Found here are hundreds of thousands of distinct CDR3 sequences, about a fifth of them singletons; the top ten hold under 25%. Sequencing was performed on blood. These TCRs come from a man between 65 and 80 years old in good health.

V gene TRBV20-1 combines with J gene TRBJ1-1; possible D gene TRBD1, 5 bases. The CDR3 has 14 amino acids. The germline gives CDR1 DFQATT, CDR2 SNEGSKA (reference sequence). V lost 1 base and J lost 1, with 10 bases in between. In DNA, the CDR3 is TGCAGTGCTAGAGTCGGGGGGAAGAACACTGAAGCTTTCTTT. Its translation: CSARVGGKNTEAFF.

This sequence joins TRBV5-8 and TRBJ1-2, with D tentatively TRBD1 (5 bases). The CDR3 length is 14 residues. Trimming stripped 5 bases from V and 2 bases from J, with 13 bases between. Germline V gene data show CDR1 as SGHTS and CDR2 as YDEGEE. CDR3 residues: CASSPGRGNYGYTF. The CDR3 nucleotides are TGTGCCAGCAGTCCGGGACGGGGAAACTATGGCTACACCTTC.

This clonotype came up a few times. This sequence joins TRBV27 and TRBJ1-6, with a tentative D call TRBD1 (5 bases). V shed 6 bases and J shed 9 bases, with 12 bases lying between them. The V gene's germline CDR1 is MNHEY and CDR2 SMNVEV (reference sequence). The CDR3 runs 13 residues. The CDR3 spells CASSHRQFSPLHF. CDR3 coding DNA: TGTGCCAGCAGCCACCGACAGTTTTCACCCCTCCACTTT.

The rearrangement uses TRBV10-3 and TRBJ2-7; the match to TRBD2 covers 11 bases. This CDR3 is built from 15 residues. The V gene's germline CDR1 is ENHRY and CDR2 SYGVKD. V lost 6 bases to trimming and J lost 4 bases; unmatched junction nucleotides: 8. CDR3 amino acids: CAISARLAGSYEQYF. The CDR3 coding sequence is TGTGCCATCAGCGCCCGACTAGCGGGGAGTTACGAGCAGTACTTC.

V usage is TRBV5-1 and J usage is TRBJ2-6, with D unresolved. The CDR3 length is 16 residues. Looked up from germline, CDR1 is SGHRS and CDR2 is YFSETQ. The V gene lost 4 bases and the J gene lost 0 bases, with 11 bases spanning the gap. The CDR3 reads CASSELQISGANVLTF. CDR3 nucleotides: TGCGCCAGCAGCGAACTACAGATCTCTGGGGCCAACGTCCTGACTTTC.

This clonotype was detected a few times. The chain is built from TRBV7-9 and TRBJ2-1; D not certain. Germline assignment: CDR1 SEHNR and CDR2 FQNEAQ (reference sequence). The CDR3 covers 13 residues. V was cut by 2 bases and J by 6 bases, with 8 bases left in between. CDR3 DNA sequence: TGTGCCAGCAGCTTACCCCTAGGCAATGAGCAGTTCTTC. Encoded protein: CASSLPLGNEQFF.

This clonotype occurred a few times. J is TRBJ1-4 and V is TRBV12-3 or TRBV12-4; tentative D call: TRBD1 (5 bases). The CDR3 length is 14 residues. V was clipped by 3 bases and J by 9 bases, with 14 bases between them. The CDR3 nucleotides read TGTGCCAGCAGTTTGCCGGGGACCGCCCAAAAACTGTTTTTT. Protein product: CASSLPGTAQKLFF.

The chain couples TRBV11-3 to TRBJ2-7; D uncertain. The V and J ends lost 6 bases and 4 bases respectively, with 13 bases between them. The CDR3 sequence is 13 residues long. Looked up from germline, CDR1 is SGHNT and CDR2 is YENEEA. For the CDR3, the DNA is TGTGCCAGCAGGCCTCCTCTACCTTACGAGCAGTACGTC. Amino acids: CASRPPLPYEQYV.

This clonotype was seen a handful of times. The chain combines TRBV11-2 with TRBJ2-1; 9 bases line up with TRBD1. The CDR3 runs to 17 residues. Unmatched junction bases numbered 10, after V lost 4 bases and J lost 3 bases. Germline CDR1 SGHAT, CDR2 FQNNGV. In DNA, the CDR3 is TGTGCCAGCAGCTCCACAGGGGGCGTCCTCTACTACAATGAGCAGTTCTTC. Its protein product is CASSSTGGVLYYNEQFF. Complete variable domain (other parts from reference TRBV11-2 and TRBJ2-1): EAGVAQSPRYKIIEKRQSVAFWCNPISGHATLYWYQQILGQGPKLLIQFQNNGVVDDSQLPKDRFSAERLKGVDSTLKIQPAKLEDSAVYLCASSSTGGVLYYNEQFFGPGTRLTVL.